Listed here are 18 T cell receptor beta chains from one sample, sequenced in a study of graft-versus-host responses after intestinal transplantation. Antigens for these TCRs are unknown. TCRdb keeps only in-frame clones here, not all; method: immunoSEQ multiplex PCR. The sample lists approximately 97,000 clones; roughly 90% were seen once. This specimen was unstimulated CD8+ T cells sorted from spleen or lymph node cells, taken before transplant. The receptor source for this set is a human donor who was the organ donor for an intestinal transplant.

This chain links TRBV4-1 with TRBJ2-5, with 7 bases matching TRBD2. The germline gives CDR1 MGHRA, CDR2 YSYEKL. This CDR3 contains 17 residues. With V trimmed by 4 bases and J by 1 base, 12 bases remained unmatched. CDR3 sequence reads: CASSPPGLAVVQETQYF. The CDR3 DNA follows: TGCGCCAGCAGCCCGCCGGGCCTAGCGGTAGTCCAAGAGACCCAGTACTTC.

The chain employs TRBV4-1 and TRBJ2-3; unclear D gene. Trimming removed 2 bases at V and 4 bases at J, with 4 bases between. The CDR3 runs 12 residues. Per germline, CDR1 MGHRA and CDR2 YSYEKL. The DNA of the CDR3 is TGCGCCAGCAGCCAAAGCTCAGATACGCAGTATTTT. This gives the protein CASSQSSDTQYF.

The chain employs TRBV28 and TRBJ1-1, with D unresolved. Trimming took 7 bases from V and 0 from J, leaving 6 bases between them. The CDR3 runs to 12 residues. Germline V gene data show CDR1 as MDHEN and CDR2 as SYDVKM. For the CDR3, the DNA is TGTGCCAGCAACACCCTGAACACTGAAGCTTTCTTT. Translation: CASNTLNTEAFF.

V gene TRBV4-2 combines with J gene TRBJ2-1; 7 nucleotides match TRBD2. This CDR3 comprises 15 residues. CDR1 and CDR2 (germline): LGHNA, YNFKEQ. Losses at the gene ends were 0 bases for V and 8 bases for J; bases not matched to a gene: 7. CDR3 sequence (DNA): TGTGCCAGCAGCCAAGAAACTAGCGTTCGATATGAGCAGTTCTTC. Translated, it gives CASSQETSVRYEQFF.

This clone came up once. The chain employs TRBV5-8 and TRBJ2-1; 7 bases are a match to TRBD2. V trimming: 4 bases; J trimming: 4 bases; junction bases outside the gene matches: 8. The germline gives CDR1 SGHTS, CDR2 YDEGEE. The CDR3 consists of 15 residues. CDR3 coding DNA: TGTGCCAGCAGCCGCAGGGAGGGTATATACAATGAGCAGTTCTTC. This translates into CASSRREGIYNEQFF.

The chain has TRBV9 and TRBJ2-7; D may be TRBD1 (6 bases). CDR1 is SGDLS, CDR2 YYNGEE, per germline. The CDR3 consists of 14 residues. Deletions cut 4 bases from V and 5 bases from J, with 16 bases between. CDR3 residues: CASSLLGGWDEQYF. CDR3 DNA sequence: TGTGCCAGCAGCCTCCTAGGGGGATGGGACGAGCAGTACTTC.

This chain links TRBV9 with TRBJ2-3; 9 nucleotides match TRBD1. The CDR3 runs 16 residues. Germline assignment: CDR1 SGDLS and CDR2 YYNGEE. Losses at the gene ends were 0 bases for V and 2 bases for J; bases not matched to a gene: 4. CDR3 sequence: CASSVEGTGITDTQYF. The CDR3 DNA reads as TGTGCCAGCAGCGTAGAGGGGACAGGGATCACAGATACGCAGTATTTT.

This clone was picked up a small number of times. The rearrangement uses TRBV4-1 and TRBJ1-6; D perhaps matches TRBD1 (5 bases). Germline V gene data show CDR1 as MGHRA and CDR2 as YSYEKL. The germline V and J ends were trimmed by 4 bases and 10 bases, with 11 bases remaining between them. This CDR3 contains 13 residues. The CDR3 DNA reads as TGCGCCAGCAGCCTGGAGGGGAGGTCACCCCTCCACTTT. It specifies CASSLEGRSPLHF.

The CDR3 here is CASSQTLSGIVDEQFF. The CDR3 nucleotides are TGTGCCAGCAGCCAGACCCTTAGCGGGATAGTGGATGAGCAGTTCTTC. The chain links TRBV13 to TRBJ2-1, with TRBD2 identical over 8 bases. CDR3 length equals 16 residues. CDR1 is PRHDT and CDR2 is FYEKMQ in the germline V gene (reference sequence). V dropped 5 bases and J dropped 8; count of bases not matched to a gene: 14.

V is TRBV27 and J is TRBJ1-6; a weak D match, TRBD1 (6 bases). V was trimmed by 6 bases and J by 3 bases, leaving 12 bases between them. This CDR3 spans 15 amino acids. Germline CDR1 reads MNHEY; CDR2 reads SMNVEV (reference sequence). Here the CDR3 DNA reads TGTGCCAGCAGCGATGGGGACATCTATAATTCACCCCTCCACTTT. The encoded protein is CASSDGDIYNSPLHF.

The chain employs TRBV18 and TRBJ2-1; no clear D gene. The V end was cut by 1 base, the J end by 5 bases, with 18 bases between. The CDR3 extends over 17 amino acids. Germline V gene data show CDR1 as KGHSH and CDR2 as LQKENI. The CDR3 DNA follows: TGTGCCAGCTCACCACTGTTTTACAAATACATTAACAATGAGCAGTTCTTC. Its protein is CASSPLFYKYINNEQFF.

This clone has just one count. V is TRBV25-1 and J is TRBJ2-5, with TRBD2 matching over 10 bases. There are 16 residues in the CDR3. Per the germline V gene, CDR1 is MGHDK and CDR2 is SYGVNS. V lost 3 bases to trimming and J lost 4 bases; unmatched junction nucleotides: 8. Here the CDR3 DNA reads TGTGCCAGCAGTGAGGTTACTAGCGGGGTTCCAGAGACCCAGTACTTC. Its protein is CASSEVTSGVPETQYF.

DNA for the CDR3: TGTGCCAGCAGTCCGCCAGACAGGGGATCACCCCTCCACTTT. As protein: CASSPPDRGSPLHF. The chain has TRBV27 and TRBJ1-6; 8 positions match TRBD1. Germline loops: CDR1 MNHEY, CDR2 SMNVEV (reference sequence). V shed 5 bases, J shed 10 bases, and the junction held 7 bases outside the gene matches. This CDR3 has 14 amino acids.

The chain uses TRBV7-2 and TRBJ1-1, with TRBD1 matching 7 bases. CDR3 length: 16 amino acids. CDR1 is SGHTA, CDR2 FQGNSA, per germline. V shed 1 base and J 2 bases; nucleotides not matched to a gene: 7. In DNA form, the CDR3 reads TGTGCCAGCAGCTTAGACCCGACAGGGATCAACACTGAAGCTTTCTTT. Translating it yields CASSLDPTGINTEAFF.

This clone appeared a single time. The chain combines TRBV5-4 with TRBJ2-4; no clear D. The CDR3 consists of 16 residues. The germline V and J ends were trimmed by 1 base and 0 bases, with 11 bases remaining between them. Germline CDR1 SGHNT, CDR2 YYREEE (reference sequence). The CDR3, as DNA: TGTGCCAGCAGCTTGCGAAACAGTTTAGCCAAAAACATTCAGTACTTC. Protein: CASSLRNSLAKNIQYF. Full variable domain (rest looked up from reference TRBV5-4 and TRBJ2-4): ETGVTQSPTHLIKTRGQQVTLRCSSQSGHNTVSWYQQALGQGPQFIFQYYREEENGRGNFPPRFSGLQFPNYSSELNVNALELDDSALYLCASSLRNSLAKNIQYFGAGTRLSVL.

The J gene is TRBJ2-7, the V gene TRBV5-1; 7 bases fit TRBD2. The CDR3 consists of 16 residues. The germline V gene has CDR1 SGHRS and CDR2 YFSETQ. V trimming: 0 bases; J trimming: 6 bases; junction bases outside the gene matches: 12. This CDR3 is CASSLAAGTTYLEQYF. CDR3 coding DNA: TGCGCCAGCAGCTTGGCCGCCGGGACTACATACCTCGAGCAGTACTTC.

This clone was seen a handful of times. This chain connects TRBV6-5 to TRBJ1-2, with D perhaps matching TRBD1 (5 bases). Germline CDR1 MNHEY, CDR2 SVGAGI. This CDR3 is 12 amino acids long. The germline V and J ends were trimmed by 0 bases and 8 bases, with 7 bases remaining between them. CDR3 nucleotide sequence: TGTGCCAGCAGTTACTCTAAGGGGGGCTACACCTTC. The encoded protein is CASSYSKGGYTF.

This clone was counted a single time. The chain combines TRBV28 with TRBJ2-7, with 7 bases fitting TRBD2. Losses at the gene ends were 2 bases for V and 0 bases for J; bases not matched to a gene: 7. CDR1 is MDHEN and CDR2 is SYDVKM in the germline V gene. The CDR3 is made up of 16 amino acids. This CDR3 reads CASSLNLAEASYEQYF. CDR3 nucleotides: TGTGCCAGCAGTTTAAATCTAGCGGAAGCCTCCTACGAGCAGTACTTC.